This entry is about one T cell receptor (beta chain). The target antigen is unknown. The read stops 3 residues short of the end of the CDR3; the missing end is completed from the germline J gene. These data are taken from a study of T cells in women clearing cervical HPV infection. Turning to the study itself: No precancer developed; the control's incident HPV16 infection cleared within 12 months. General study points: Cases carried less TRBV6-7 than controls: around 0.11% versus 0.15%. CIN3+ cases had significantly higher TCR richness than controls; evenness did not differ.

This CDR3 is built from 17 residues. With V trimmed by 0 bases and J by 4 bases, 9 bases remained unmatched. Germline values: CDR1 SGHRS, CDR2 YFSETQ. Produced via immunoSEQ multiplex PCR; TCRdb's table is partial and in-frame only. Recorded for this sample: around 35,000 clones. HPV was found by MY09/MY11 PCR and dot-blot genotyping. The sample comprised blood buffy coat. This TCR derives from a woman aged 18-70 years with a cervical HPV16 infection that either progressed to CIN3+ or cleared (not recorded which). The chain links TRBV5-1 to TRBJ1-5; 8 bases map to TRBD1. CDR3 DNA, as far as it was read: TGCGCCAGCAGCTTGGCGGGACAGGTAAGGACAAATCAGCCC. It is translated as CASSLAGQVRTNQP. The entire CDR3 protein reads CASSLAGQVRTNQPQHF.